Listed below are T cell receptor beta chains from one sample, sequenced in a study of beta chain features in type 1 diabetes. Clones were read by immunoSEQ multiplex PCR, and TCRdb kept only the in-frame ones, dropping some. The table records more than 300,000 clones, roughly 12% of them present only once. The specimen was naive CD4+ T cells from blood. These receptors were collected from a young man in good health. Each CDR3 is given with its conserved first and last residue. The D gene is left open where the match is weak. Size values are once, few and many counts, or a class for expanded clones, and some rows have none.

clone_size	j_call	d_call	cdr3_length	v_call	cdr3_nt	cdr3_aa
.	TRBJ1-4	TRBD1	16	TRBV28	TGTGCCAGCATCACAGGGGGGACCCGCACTAATGAAAAACTGTTTTTT	CASITGGTRTNEKLFF
few	TRBJ2-7	TRBD1	15	TRBV11-1	TGTGCCAGCAGCTTTCTACATACAGGGGGCTACGAGCAGTACTTC	CASSFLHTGGYEQYF
few	TRBJ1-6	.	17	TRBV18	TGTGCCAGCTCACCTTACTCTCAGGGTGGGAATAATTCACCCCTCCACTTT	CASSPYSQGGNNSPLHF
few	TRBJ2-3	.	13	TRBV2	TGTGCCAGCAAAGGGGGGGCTATAGATACGCAGTATTTT	CASKGGAIDTQYF
few	TRBJ2-1	TRBD1	15	TRBV9	TGTGCCAGCAGCTTTGGACAGGGGGCTAACAATGAGCAGTTCTTC	CASSFGQGANNEQFF
.	TRBJ1-1	.	17	TRBV9	TGTGCCAGCAGCCCCCGTAATCGCGGGACCCCGGGTAGTGAAGCTTTCTTT	CASSPRNRGTPGSEAFF
.	TRBJ2-1	.	14	TRBV14	TGTGCCAGCAGTCCCAGGTTCCCCTACAATGAGCAGTTCTTC	CASSPRFPYNEQFF
few	TRBJ2-2	TRBD2	15	TRBV9	TGTGCCAGCAGCGTCTCAGCGGGAGTCACCGGGGAGCTGTTTTTT	CASSVSAGVTGELFF
few	TRBJ1-1	.	13	TRBV19	TGTGCCAGTACCCAAGAAAGGGGCACTGAAGCTTTCTTT	CASTQERGTEAFF
.	TRBJ1-1	TRBD1	16	TRBV15	TGTGCCACCAGCAGAGATCTAGGGGGCGCGGGGACTGAAGCTTTCTTT	CATSRDLGGAGTEAFF
few	TRBJ2-1	TRBD2	14	TRBV7-3	TGTGCCAGCAGCTTTGGCGGGAGTCGCAATGAGCAGTTCTTC	CASSFGGSRNEQFF
few	TRBJ1-1	TRBD1	15	TRBV5-1	TGCGCCAGCAGCTTGGAGGGGACAGGGAAGGGTGAAGCTTTCTTT	CASSLEGTGKGEAFF
.	TRBJ1-4	.	15	TRBV7-2	TGTGCCAGAACCAATCGTCACTCGAGGAGTGAAAAACTGTTTTTT	CARTNRHSRSEKLFF
few	TRBJ2-5	TRBD2	16	TRBV5-1	TGCGCCAGCAGCTTGGTGCCTAGCGGGATACAAGAGACCCAGTACTTC	CASSLVPSGIQETQYF
many	TRBJ2-3	TRBD1	15	TRBV7-2	TGTGCCAGCAGCTCTCCGGGACAGAGCACAGATACGCAGTATTTT	CASSSPGQSTDTQYF
.	TRBJ2-1	.	17	TRBV4-1	TGCGCCAGCAGCCAAGAAAGCGGATCGAGCTCCTACAATGAGCAGTTCTTC	CASSQESGSSSYNEQFF
.	TRBJ2-3	TRBD1	15	TRBV28	TGTGCCAGCAGTTTGGCAGGGGGCGCGGTAGATACGCAGTATTTT	CASSLAGGAVDTQYF
.	TRBJ2-7	TRBD2	15	TRBV6-6	TGTGCCAGCGGTGGATCTAGCGGGAGAACCTACGAGCAGTACTTC	CASGGSSGRTYEQYF
few	TRBJ2-1	TRBD1	12	TRBV28	TGTGCCAGCAGGGACAGGGTCAATGAGCAGTTCTTC	CASRDRVNEQFF
few	TRBJ1-6	.	15	TRBV5-4	TGTGCCAGCCGGGTAGGACAGACATTTAATTCACCCCTCCACTTT	CASRVGQTFNSPLHF
few	TRBJ1-5	TRBD1	15	TRBV5-1	TGCGCCAGCAGCCCCCGGACAGGACGCAATCAGCCCCAGCATTTT	CASSPRTGRNQPQHF
.	TRBJ1-2	.	14	TRBV7-8	TGTGCCAGCAGCCTAGGGTCGGTTGGCTATGGCTACACCTTC	CASSLGSVGYGYTF
.	TRBJ2-1	TRBD1	16	TRBV7-9	TGTGCCAGCAGCTTAATCAGGACAGGGGCGTCCAATGAGCAGTTCTTC	CASSLIRTGASNEQFF
.	TRBJ2-1	TRBD1	20	TRBV4-3	TGCGCCAGCAGCCAAGAATCGGGACAGGGGGCCGTTTTGGCTTACAATGAGCAGTTCTTC	CASSQESGQGAVLAYNEQFF
.	TRBJ2-1	.	14	TRBV7-2	TGTGCCAGCAGCTTAGATCGCTCCTACAATGAGCAGTTCTTC	CASSLDRSYNEQFF
.	TRBJ2-2	.	14	TRBV7-3	TGTGCCAGCAGCTCCACCGGGAACACCGGGGAGCTGTTTTTT	CASSSTGNTGELFF